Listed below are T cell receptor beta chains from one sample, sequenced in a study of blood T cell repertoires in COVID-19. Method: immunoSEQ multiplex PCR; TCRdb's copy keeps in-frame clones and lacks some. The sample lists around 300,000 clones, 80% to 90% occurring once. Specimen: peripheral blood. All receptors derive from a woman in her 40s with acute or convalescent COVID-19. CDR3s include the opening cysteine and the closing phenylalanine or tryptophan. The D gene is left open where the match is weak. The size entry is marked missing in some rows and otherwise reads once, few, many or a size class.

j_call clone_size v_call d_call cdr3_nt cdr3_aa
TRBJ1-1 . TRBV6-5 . TGTGCCAGCAGCGGGACACTGAACAATGAAGCTTTCTTT CASSGTLNNEAFF
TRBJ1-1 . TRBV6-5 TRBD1 TGTGCCAGCAGTTACTCGGACAGGGCCGGCGGTGAAGCTTTCTTT CASSYSDRAGGEAFF
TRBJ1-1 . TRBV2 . TGTGCCAGCGACCGAGGGAACACTGAAGCTTTCTTT CASDRGNTEAFF
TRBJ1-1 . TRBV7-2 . TGTGCCAGCAGCTTAGTATGGCTACGGGTGAACACTGAAGCTTTCTTT CASSLVWLRVNTEAFF
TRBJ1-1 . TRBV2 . TGTGCCAGCAGGATTCAGAAGAACACTGAAGCTTTCTTT CASRIQKNTEAFF
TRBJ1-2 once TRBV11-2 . TGTGCCAGCAGCCACTTCAGGGAACAGGACTACACCTTC CASSHFREQDYTF
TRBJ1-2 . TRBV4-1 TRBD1 TGCGCCAGCAGCCAAGGACAGGGGCCAAACTATGGCTACACCTTC CASSQGQGPNYGYTF
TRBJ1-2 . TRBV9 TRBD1 TGTGCCAGCAGCGAGACAGGGTCTAATGGCTACACCTTC CASSETGSNGYTF
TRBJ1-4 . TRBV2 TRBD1 TGTGCCAGCACCCGGACAGGGGGCGCGTTTAATGAAAAACTGTTTTTT CASTRTGGAFNEKLFF
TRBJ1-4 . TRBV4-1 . TGCGCCAGCAGCCAAAGGACAGTAGTTGCAACTAATGAAAAACTGTTTTTT CASSQRTVVATNEKLFF
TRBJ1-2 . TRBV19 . TGTGCCACCCTAAAAGGGGTCTATGGCTACACCTTC CATLKGVYGYTF
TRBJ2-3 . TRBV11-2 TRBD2 TGTGCCAGCAGACCCTTGAGCGGGGAGAGGGCAGATACGCAGTATTTT CASRPLSGERADTQYF
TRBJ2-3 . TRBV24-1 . TGTGCCACCAGTGATCAGGGGTTCTCAGATACGCAGTATTTT CATSDQGFSDTQYF
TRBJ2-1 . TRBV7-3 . TGTGCCAGCAGCTTAGGGGGACAAAGCTCCTACAATGAGCAGTTCTTC CASSLGGQSSYNEQFF
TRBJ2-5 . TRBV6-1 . TGTGCCAGCAGTGAGGGGGACTGGCGGAAGACCCAGTACTTC CASSEGDWRKTQYF
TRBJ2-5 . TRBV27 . TGTGCCAGCAGTTTATCGGATTCAGGGCTGGAGACCCAGTACTTC CASSLSDSGLETQYF
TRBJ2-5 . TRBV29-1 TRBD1 TGCAGCGTTGAAGAAAGGACAGGGTTTCGGACCCAGTACTTC CSVEERTGFRTQYF
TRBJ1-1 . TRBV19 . TGTGCCAGTAGTGGTAAGCCGGGACATACGAACACTGAAGCTTTCTTT CASSGKPGHTNTEAFF
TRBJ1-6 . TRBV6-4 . TGTGCCAGCAGTGACGGCGGCGGATCACCCCTCCACTTT CASSDGGGSPLHF
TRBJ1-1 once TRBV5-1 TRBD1 TGCGCCAGCAGCTTCACAGGGGCGGCCACTGAAGCTTTCTTT CASSFTGAATEAFF
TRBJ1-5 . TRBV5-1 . TGCGCCAGCAGCTTGGCCCCAGTTGGCAATCAGCCCCAGCATTTT CASSLAPVGNQPQHF
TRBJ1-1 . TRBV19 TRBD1 TGTGCCAGTAGTATCGGACAGGGGGGGACTGAAGCTTTCTTT CASSIGQGGTEAFF
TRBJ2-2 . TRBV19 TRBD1 TGTGCCAGTAGTATTCAGGGGGCATCCGGGGAGCTGTTTTTT CASSIQGASGELFF
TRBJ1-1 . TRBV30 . TGTGCCTGGAGACACTATAACCTCGAGTTGAACACTGAAGCTTTCTTT CAWRHYNLELNTEAFF
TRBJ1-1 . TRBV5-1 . TGCGCCAGCAGCTTGGCCGTTGCGGGGGGCATGAACACTGAAGCTTTCTTT CASSLAVAGGMNTEAFF
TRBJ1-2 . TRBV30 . TGTGCCTGGAGTGTATCCCAGGGGGGCTACACCTTC CAWSVSQGGYTF
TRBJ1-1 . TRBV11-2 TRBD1 TGTGCCAGCAGCTTTAACCCGGGACAGATTAACACTGAAGCTTTCTTT CASSFNPGQINTEAFF